These 2 T cell receptor beta chains were sequenced from one sample in a study of blood T cell repertoires in COVID-19. Generated by immunoSEQ multiplex PCR, the TCRdb table keeps only in-frame clones and is missing some. The repertoire holds more than 110,000 clones, with about 84% as singletons. The sequencing sample was made of peripheral blood. The source of these receptors is a human donor in a cohort sampled during active COVID-19.

CDR3 nucleotides: TGCGCCAGCAGCTTGGGGGAGGGTTCACCCCTCCACTTT. This translates into CASSLGEGSPLHF. The chain uses TRBV5-1 and TRBJ1-6, with D uncertain. CDR1 is SGHRS, CDR2 YFSETQ, per germline. V was shortened by 0 bases and J by 9 bases, with 7 bases between the two germline ends. The CDR3 totals 13 residues. The variable domain in full, with the rest retrieved from reference TRBV5-1 and TRBJ1-6, is KAGVTQTPRYLIKTRGQQVTLSCSPISGHRSVSWYQQTPGQGLQFLFEYFSETQRNKGNFPGRFSGRQFSNSRSEMNVSTLELGDSALYLCASSLGEGSPLHFGNGTRLTVT.

The chain carries TRBV18 and TRBJ2-3; D may be TRBD2 (6 bases). Between the trimmed V and J ends, which lost 2 bases and 5 bases, there was a span of 14 bases. The CDR3 is made up of 15 amino acids. The germline CDR1 and CDR2 sequences are KGHSH and LQKENI. This chain's CDR3 is CASSPWRDFEDTQYF. The CDR3 DNA is TGTGCCAGCTCACCATGGCGGGACTTCGAAGATACGCAGTATTTT. Using reference TRBV18 and TRBJ2-3 for the parts outside the CDR3, the full variable domain is NAGVMQNPRHLVRRRGQEARLRCSPMKGHSHVYWYRQLPEEGLKFMVYLQKENIIDESGMPKERFSAEFPKEGPSILRIQQVVRGDSAAYFCASSPWRDFEDTQYFGPGTRLTVL.